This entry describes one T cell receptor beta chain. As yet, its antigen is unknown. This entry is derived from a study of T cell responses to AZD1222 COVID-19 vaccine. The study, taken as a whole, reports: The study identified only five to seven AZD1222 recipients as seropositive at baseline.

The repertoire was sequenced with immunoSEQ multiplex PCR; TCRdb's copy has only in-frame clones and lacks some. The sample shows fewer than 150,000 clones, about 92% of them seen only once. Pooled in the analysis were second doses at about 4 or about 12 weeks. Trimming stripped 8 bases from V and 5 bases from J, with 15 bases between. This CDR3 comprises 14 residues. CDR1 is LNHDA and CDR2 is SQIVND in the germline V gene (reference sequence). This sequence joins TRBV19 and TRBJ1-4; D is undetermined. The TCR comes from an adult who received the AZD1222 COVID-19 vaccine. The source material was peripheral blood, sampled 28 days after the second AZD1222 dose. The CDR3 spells CASEGNGANEKLFF. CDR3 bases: TGTGCCAGTGAAGGAAACGGAGCAAATGAAAAACTGTTTTTT.